This TCR beta chain stems from a study of regulatory T cells in long-lasting Graves disease. For TCR beta, libraries came from iRepertoire HTBI primers and Arm-PCR of CDR3 regions. TCRdb re-called the multiplex PCR reads with MiXCR, one entry per CDR3 protein. The repertoire holds 350,000 to 500,000 distinct CDR3 sequences, with about a sixth as singletons. Time point indicated: newly diagnosed GD, antithyroid drugs for less than 3 months. The TCR library was made from RNA that had been extracted from PBMCs in TRIzol. By American Thyroid Association guidelines, Graves' disease was diagnosed in the cohort. This clonotype has a handful of counts. Germline trimming cut 4 bases from V and 2 bases from J; bases unmatched to any gene: 5. Germline-derived CDR1 and CDR2 are DFQATT and SNEGSKA (reference sequence). This CDR3 spans 14 amino acids. These data also featured in a second study, about T cells in Graves' hyperthyroidism and ophthalmopathy.

The sample here was peripheral blood mononuclear cells (PBMCs), taken at new diagnosis, from a patient treated with antithyroid drugs. The TCR comes from a woman aged 18-29 years with Graves disease. The chain uses TRBV20-1 and TRBJ2-7; 10 bases align to TRBD2. The CDR3 loop is CSANGLAETYEQYF. The CDR3 nucleotides are TGCAGTGCTAACGGACTAGCGGAAACCTACGAGCAGTACTTC.